Listed below are T cell receptor beta chains from one sample, sequenced in a study of T cells expressing NK-cell markers. TCRdb re-analyzed the 5' RACE reads; it lists each CDR3 protein once, without DNA. The sample table sets out about 380,000 distinct CDR3 sequences. The sample was blood T cells: a sorted CD56 or NKG2C T cell subset, CD4+ or CD8+ T cells, or bulk PBMC T cells (not recorded which). The receptors originated from a man between 18 and 69 years old in good health. Each CDR3 is given with its conserved first and last residue.

j_gene	v_gene	CDR3aa
TRBJ2-7	TRBV27	CASSLGVGGGAREQYF
TRBJ1-1	TRBV5-1	CASSRGGAGDTEAFF
TRBJ2-5	TRBV3-1	CASSQRGGQETQYF
TRBJ1-2	TRBV6-5	CASSYRGGTSKYGYTF
TRBJ2-7	TRBV6-5	CASSYSTASTYEQYF
TRBJ2-3	TRBV23-1	CASSPGQKTDTQYF
TRBJ1-6	TRBV7-2	CASSSVVGQGRSPLHF
TRBJ2-7	TRBV20-1	CSATRTSGTVRNEQYF
TRBJ2-6	TRBV5-1	CASSVDGSGANVLTF
TRBJ1-1	TRBV7-9	CASSLDTGRPNTEAFF
TRBJ2-7	TRBV7-2	CASSSWGGLAYEQYF
TRBJ2-5	TRBV6-1	CASISYLETQYF
TRBJ2-5	TRBV15	CATSRGGRTSGEETQYF
TRBJ2-2	TRBV5-1	CASSLPRDSLTGELFF
TRBJ1-6	TRBV14	CASSQVLGDNSPLHF
TRBJ1-4	TRBV10-3	CAISEAPGQRNEKLFF
TRBJ1-4	TRBV6-5	CASSPRDTPGGSTNEKLFF
TRBJ2-1	TRBV7-8	CASSLRFDGQGKYNEQFF
TRBJ1-3	TRBV27	CASREGISGNTIYF
TRBJ2-7	TRBV27	CASSLEPLRGGEQYF
TRBJ2-7	TRBV19	CASSEQGLSSYEQYF
TRBJ2-7	TRBV6-2/TRBV6-3	CASSSDPDRVSYEQYF
TRBJ1-2	TRBV7-9	CASSWGTGLDGYTF
TRBJ2-1	TRBV5-6	CASSLIGQGTYNEQFF
TRBJ2-5	TRBV7-3	CASSEQVQETQYF
TRBJ2-3	TRBV12-3/TRBV12-4	CASLGVSDTQYF
TRBJ1-5	TRBV6-1	CASSEYVGNQPQHF
TRBJ2-2	TRBV18	CASSAEAPGTGYTGELFF
TRBJ1-3	TRBV12-3/TRBV12-4	CATRPYGGAGNTIYF
TRBJ1-5	TRBV12-3/TRBV12-4	CASSFSLGGLSNQPQHF
TRBJ1-6	TRBV27	CASTPGWTNSPLHF
TRBJ2-7	TRBV2	CASTRQVTYEQYF
TRBJ1-6	TRBV12-3/TRBV12-4	CASSPTRLNSPLHF
TRBJ2-7	TRBV11-2	CASSLVVAIGEQYF
TRBJ2-5	TRBV6-1	CASSLRGAGTALDQYF
TRBJ2-3	TRBV7-8	CASSLVRDRDTDTQYF
TRBJ1-2	TRBV5-1	CASSYGQAYGYTF
TRBJ1-5	TRBV6-5	CVSSSGRSNQPQHF
TRBJ2-7	TRBV18	CASSSTGGYEQYF
TRBJ2-6	TRBV5-5	CASSDNRGRTGANVLTF
TRBJ2-3	TRBV20-1	CSAREVAGKDTQYF
TRBJ2-3	TRBV7-9	CASSPSRTSGLGDTQYF
TRBJ2-5	TRBV7-2	CASSGDLIQETQYF
TRBJ2-6	TRBV5-6	CASSWYGGGHSGANVLTF
TRBJ2-5	TRBV29-1	CSVAGTRGIQETQYF
TRBJ1-5	TRBV2	CASSAGGLYSNQPQHF
TRBJ2-1	TRBV10-3	CAISERSGGPNNEQFF
TRBJ1-6	TRBV12-3/TRBV12-4	CASRLDRNNSPLHF
TRBJ2-2	TRBV9	CASRPRGTGNTGELFF
TRBJ2-7	TRBV3-1	CASSQPGQTSSYEQYF